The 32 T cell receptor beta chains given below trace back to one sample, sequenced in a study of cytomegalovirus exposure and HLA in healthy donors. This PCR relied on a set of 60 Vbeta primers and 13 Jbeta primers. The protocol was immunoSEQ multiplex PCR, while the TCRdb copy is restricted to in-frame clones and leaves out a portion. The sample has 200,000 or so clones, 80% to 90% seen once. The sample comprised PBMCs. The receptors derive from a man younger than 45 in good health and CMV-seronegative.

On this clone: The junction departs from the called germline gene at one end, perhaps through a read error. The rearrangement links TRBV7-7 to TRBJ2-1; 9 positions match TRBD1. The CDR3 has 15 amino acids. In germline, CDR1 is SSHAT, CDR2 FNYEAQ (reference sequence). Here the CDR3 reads CASSSGTGIQDEQFF. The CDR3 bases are TGTGCTAGCAGCTCCGGGACAGGGATTCAAGATGAGCAGTTCTTC.

The CDR3 loop is CASSFSRVYEQYF. The CDR3, as DNA: TGTGCCAGCAGCTTCTCTCGGGTCTACGAGCAGTACTTC. The chain joins TRBV11-2 to TRBJ2-7; D remains ambiguous. CDR3 length: 13 residues. Germline values: CDR1 SGHAT, CDR2 FQNNGV. With 3 bases removed from V and 3 bases from J, the gap between germline ends came to 9 bases.

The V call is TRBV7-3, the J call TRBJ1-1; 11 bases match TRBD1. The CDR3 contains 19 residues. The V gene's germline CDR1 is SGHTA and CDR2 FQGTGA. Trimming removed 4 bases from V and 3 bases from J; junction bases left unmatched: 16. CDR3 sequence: CASSYTPGQGAGGYTEAFF. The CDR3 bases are TGTGCCAGCAGCTATACCCCCGGACAGGGGGCAGGAGGGTACACTGAAGCTTTCTTT.

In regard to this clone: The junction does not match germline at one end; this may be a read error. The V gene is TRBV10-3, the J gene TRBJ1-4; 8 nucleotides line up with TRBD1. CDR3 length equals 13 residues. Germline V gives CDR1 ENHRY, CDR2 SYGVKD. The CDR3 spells CVISAGGGEKLFF. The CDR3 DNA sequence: TGTGTCATCAGCGCAGGGGGCGGTGAAAAACTGTTTTTT.

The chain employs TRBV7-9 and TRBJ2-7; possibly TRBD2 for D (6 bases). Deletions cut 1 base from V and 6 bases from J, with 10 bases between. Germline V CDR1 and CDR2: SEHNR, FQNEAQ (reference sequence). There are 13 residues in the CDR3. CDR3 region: CASSLDGGSEQYF. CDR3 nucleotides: TGTGCCAGCAGCTTAGACGGGGGTAGCGAGCAGTACTTC.

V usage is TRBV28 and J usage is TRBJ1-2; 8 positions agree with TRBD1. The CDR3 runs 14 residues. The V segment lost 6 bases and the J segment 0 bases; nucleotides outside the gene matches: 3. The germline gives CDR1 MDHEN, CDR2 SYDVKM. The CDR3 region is CASSRDRTNYGYTF. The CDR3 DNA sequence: TGTGCCAGCAGCAGGGACAGGACTAACTATGGCTACACCTTC.

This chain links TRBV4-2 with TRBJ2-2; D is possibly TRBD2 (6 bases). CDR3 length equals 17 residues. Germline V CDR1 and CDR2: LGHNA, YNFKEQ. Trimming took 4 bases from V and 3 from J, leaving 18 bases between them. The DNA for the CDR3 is TGTGCCAGCAGCCGATGGCCCGGGCAGCGGGACACCGGGGAGCTGTTTTTT. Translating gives CASSRWPGQRDTGELFF.

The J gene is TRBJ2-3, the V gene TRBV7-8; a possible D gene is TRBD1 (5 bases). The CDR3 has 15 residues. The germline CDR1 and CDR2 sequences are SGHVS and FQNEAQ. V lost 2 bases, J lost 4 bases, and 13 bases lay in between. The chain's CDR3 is CASSLKGPTADTQYF. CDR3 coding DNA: TGTGCCAGCAGCTTAAAGGGGCCAACTGCAGATACGCAGTATTTT.

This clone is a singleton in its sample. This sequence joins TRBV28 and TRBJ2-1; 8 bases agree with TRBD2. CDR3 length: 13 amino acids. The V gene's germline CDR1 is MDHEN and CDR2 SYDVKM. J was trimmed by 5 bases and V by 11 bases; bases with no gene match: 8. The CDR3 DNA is TGTGCCTTGGGCGGGGGGCTTAACAATGAGCAGTTCTTC. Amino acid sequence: CALGGGLNNEQFF. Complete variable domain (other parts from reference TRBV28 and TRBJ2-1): DVKVTQSSRYLVKRTGEKVFLECVQDMDHENMFWYRQDPGLGLRLIYFSYDVKMKEKGDIPEGYSVSREKKERFSLILESASTNQTSMYLCALGGGLNNEQFFGPGTRLTVL.

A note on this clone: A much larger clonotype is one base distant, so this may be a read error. The CDR3 sequence: CASSYGHEEIQYF. As DNA, the CDR3 is TGTGCCAGCAGTTATGGGCACGAAGAGATCCAGTACTTC. The chain joins TRBV6-6 to TRBJ2-5, with D uncertain. Germline V gene data show CDR1 as MNHNY and CDR2 as SVGAGI (reference sequence). The CDR3 extends over 13 amino acids.

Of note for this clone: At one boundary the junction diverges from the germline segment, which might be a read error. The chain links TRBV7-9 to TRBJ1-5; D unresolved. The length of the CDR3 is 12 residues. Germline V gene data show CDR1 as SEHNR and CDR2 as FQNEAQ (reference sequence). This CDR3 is CSSSLSDQPQHF. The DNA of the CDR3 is TGTTCCAGCAGCTTATCCGATCAGCCCCAGCATTTT.

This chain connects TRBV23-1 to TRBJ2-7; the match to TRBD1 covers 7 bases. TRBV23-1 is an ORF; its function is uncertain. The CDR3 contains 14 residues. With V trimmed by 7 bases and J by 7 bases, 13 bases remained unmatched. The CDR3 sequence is CASIGLDRRGEQYF. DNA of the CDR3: TGCGCCAGCATCGGGCTGGACAGGAGAGGGGAGCAGTACTTC.

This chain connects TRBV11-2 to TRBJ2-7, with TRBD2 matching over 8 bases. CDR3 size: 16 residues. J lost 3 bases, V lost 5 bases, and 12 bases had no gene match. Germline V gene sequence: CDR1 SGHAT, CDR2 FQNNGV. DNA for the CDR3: TGTGCCAGCAGCACACCACCCAGCGGGGGTTTCTACGAGCAGTACTTC. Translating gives CASSTPPSGGFYEQYF.

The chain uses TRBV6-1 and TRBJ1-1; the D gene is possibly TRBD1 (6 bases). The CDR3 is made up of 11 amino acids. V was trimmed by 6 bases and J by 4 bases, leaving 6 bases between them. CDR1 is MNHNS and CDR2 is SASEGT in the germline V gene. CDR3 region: CASRGATEAFF. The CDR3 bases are TGTGCCAGCAGGGGGGCCACTGAAGCTTTCTTT.

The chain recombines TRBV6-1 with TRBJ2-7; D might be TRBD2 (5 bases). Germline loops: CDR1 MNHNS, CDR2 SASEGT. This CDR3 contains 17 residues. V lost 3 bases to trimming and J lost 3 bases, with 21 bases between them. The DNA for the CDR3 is TGTGCCAGCAGTGATGCTGACTTAGCGCACTACGACTACGAGCAGTACTTC. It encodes CASSDADLAHYDYEQYF.

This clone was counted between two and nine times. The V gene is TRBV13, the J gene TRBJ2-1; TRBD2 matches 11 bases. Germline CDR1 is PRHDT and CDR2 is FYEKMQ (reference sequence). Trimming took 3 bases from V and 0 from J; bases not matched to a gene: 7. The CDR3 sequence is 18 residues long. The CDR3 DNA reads TGTGCCAGCAGCTTTCTAGCGGGGGGTCCCTTCTCCTACAATGAGCAGTTCTTC. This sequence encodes CASSFLAGGPFSYNEQFF.

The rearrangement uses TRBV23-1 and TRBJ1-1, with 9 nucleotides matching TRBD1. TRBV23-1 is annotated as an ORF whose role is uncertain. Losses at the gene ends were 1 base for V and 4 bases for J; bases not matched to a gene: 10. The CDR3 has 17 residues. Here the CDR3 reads CASSQLGTGRSVTEAFF. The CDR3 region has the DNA TGCGCCAGCAGTCAATTAGGGACAGGGAGATCGGTCACTGAAGCTTTCTTT.

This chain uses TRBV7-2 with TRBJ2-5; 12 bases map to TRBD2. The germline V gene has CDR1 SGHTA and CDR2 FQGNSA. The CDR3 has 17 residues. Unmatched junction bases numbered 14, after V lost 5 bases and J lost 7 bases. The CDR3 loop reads CASSTRLAGERYATQYF. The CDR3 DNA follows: TGTGCCAGCAGCACAAGACTAGCGGGGGAACGGTACGCGACCCAGTACTTC.

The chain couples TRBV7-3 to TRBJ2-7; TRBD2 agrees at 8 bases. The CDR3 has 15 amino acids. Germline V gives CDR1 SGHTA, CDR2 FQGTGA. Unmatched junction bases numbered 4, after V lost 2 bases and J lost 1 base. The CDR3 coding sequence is TGTGCCAGCAGCTTAGACGGGGGGGCATCCTACGAGCAGTACTTC. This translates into CASSLDGGASYEQYF.

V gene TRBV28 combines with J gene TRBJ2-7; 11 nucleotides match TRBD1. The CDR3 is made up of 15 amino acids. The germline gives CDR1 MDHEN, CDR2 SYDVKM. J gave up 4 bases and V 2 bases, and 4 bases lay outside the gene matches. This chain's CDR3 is CASSLPGQGAYEQYF. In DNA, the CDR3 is TGTGCCAGCAGTTTACCCGGACAGGGGGCGTACGAGCAGTACTTC.

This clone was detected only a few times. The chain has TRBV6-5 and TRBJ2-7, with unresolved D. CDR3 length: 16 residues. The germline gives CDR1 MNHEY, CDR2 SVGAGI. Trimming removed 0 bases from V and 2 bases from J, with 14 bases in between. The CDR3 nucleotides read TGTGCCAGCAGTTACTCCTCACAGCTGAGAGCCTACGAGCAGTACTTC. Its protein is CASSYSSQLRAYEQYF.

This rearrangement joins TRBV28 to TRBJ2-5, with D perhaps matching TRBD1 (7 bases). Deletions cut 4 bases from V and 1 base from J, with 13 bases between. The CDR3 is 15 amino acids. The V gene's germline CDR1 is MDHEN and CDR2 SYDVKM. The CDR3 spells CASSSYRGLQETQYF. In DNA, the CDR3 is TGTGCCAGCAGTTCCTACAGGGGACTCCAAGAGACCCAGTACTTC.

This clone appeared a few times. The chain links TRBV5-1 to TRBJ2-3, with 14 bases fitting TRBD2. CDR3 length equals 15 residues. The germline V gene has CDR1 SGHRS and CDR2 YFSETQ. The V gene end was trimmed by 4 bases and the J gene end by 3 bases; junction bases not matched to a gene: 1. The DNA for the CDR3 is TGCGCCAGCAGCCGGACTAGCGGGGGGACAGATACGCAGTATTTT. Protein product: CASSRTSGGTDTQYF.

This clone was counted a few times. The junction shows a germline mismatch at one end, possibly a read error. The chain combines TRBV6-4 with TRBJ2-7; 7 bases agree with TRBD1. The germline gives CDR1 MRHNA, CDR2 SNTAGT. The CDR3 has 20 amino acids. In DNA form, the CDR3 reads TGTGCCAGCAGTGACTCGGTTCTGACCCTCGGGACAGTGGACCTCTACCAGCAGTACTTC. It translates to CASSDSVLTLGTVDLYQQYF.

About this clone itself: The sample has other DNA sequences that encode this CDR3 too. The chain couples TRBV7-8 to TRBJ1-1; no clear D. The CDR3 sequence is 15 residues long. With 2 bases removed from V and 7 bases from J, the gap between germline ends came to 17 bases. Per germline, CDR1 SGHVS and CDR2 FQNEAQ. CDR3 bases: TGTGCCAGCAGCTTATCGCAAGGAGGGAGGATTGAAGCTTTCTTT. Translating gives CASSLSQGGRIEAFF.

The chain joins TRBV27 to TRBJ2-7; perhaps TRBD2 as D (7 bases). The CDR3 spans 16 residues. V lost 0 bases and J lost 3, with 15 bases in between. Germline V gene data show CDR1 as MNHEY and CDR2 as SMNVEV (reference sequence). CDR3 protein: CASSLSRGRVNYEQYF. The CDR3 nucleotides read TGTGCCAGCAGTTTATCAAGGGGGAGGGTAAACTACGAGCAGTACTTC.

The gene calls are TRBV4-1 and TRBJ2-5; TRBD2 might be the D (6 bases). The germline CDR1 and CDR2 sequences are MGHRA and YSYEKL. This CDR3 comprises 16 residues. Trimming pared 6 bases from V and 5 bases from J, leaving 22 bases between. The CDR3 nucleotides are TGCGCCAGCAGGTCCCAGCTACTAGCCGTCCGGGAGACCCAGTACTTC. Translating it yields CASRSQLLAVRETQYF.

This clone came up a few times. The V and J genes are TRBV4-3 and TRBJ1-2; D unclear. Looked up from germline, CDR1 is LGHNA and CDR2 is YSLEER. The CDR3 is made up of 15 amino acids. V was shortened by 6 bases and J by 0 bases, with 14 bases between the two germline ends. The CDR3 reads CASSQSRPANYGYTF. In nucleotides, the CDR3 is TGCGCCAGCAGTCAAAGCAGGCCTGCTAACTATGGCTACACCTTC.

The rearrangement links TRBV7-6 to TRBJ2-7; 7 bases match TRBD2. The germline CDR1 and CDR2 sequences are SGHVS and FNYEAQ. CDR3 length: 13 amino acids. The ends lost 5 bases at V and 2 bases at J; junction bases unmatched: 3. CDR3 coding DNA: TGTGCCAGCAGCGTTGGGGGGGCCTACGAGCAGTACTTC. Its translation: CASSVGGAYEQYF.

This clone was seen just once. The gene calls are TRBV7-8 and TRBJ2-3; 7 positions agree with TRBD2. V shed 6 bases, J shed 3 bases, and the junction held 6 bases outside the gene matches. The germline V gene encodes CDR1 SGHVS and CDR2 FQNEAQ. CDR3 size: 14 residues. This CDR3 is CASRERGLTDTQYF. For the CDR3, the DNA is TGTGCCAGCAGAGAGCGGGGATTAACAGATACGCAGTATTTT.

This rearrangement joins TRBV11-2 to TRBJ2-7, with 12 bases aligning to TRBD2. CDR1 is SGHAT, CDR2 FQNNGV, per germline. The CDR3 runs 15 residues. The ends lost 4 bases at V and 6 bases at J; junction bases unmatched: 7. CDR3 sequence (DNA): TGTGCCAGCAGCTCTTGTACTAGCGGGGGGTGCGAGCAGTACTTC. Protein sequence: CASSSCTSGGCEQYF.

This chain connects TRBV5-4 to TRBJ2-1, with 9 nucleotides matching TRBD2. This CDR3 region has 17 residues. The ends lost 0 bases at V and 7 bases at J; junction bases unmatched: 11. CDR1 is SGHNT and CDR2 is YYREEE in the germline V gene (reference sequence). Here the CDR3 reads CASSLGARLAERNEQFF. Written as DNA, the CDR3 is TGTGCCAGCAGCTTGGGGGCCCGACTAGCGGAGAGGAATGAGCAGTTCTTC. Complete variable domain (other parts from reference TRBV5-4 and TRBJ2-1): ETGVTQSPTHLIKTRGQQVTLRCSSQSGHNTVSWYQQALGQGPQFIFQYYREEENGRGNFPPRFSGLQFPNYSSELNVNALELDDSALYLCASSLGARLAERNEQFFGPGTRLTVL.